The clone carrying this T cell receptor (beta chain) was seen more than once but under ten times. What it recognizes is unknown. TCRdb passed the 5' RACE reads through MiXCR, listing each CDR3 protein once. The table has 400,000 to 500,000 distinct CDR3 sequences, about 20% seen once. These data come from a study of T-cell memory formation after mild COVID-19. As for the study in general: Clustering of TCRs was largely donor specific. Study-wide points: CD4/CD8 balance characterized clones contracting day 15 to 85, and CD4+ skew characterized later expanders. Memory sampled before infection contained some responding clones, suggesting cross-reactive memory joined. CD4+ clones that contracted lay mainly in CM and EM; CD8+ ones lay in EMRA.

The source material was PBMCs or a T cell subset sorted from them (not recorded which). This receptor was obtained from a man younger than 35 who had mild COVID-19 (a few samples of this study predate the infection). Cell type and time point are not known.

The CDR3 DNA sequence: TGTGCCAGCAGTTACGCGGGGTTCCGAAACTATGGCTACACCTTC. This sequence encodes CASSYAGFRNYGYTF. This chain connects TRBV6-2 or TRBV6-3 to TRBJ1-2; D not certain. V lost 2 bases and J lost 2, with 12 bases in between. The germline CDR1 and CDR2 sequences are MNHEY and SVGEGT. This CDR3 region has 15 residues.